The clone carrying this T cell receptor beta chain was counted at least ten times. The sample belongs to a study of immune characterization of retroperitoneal liposarcoma. TCRdb fed the PCR reads into MiXCR, producing one record per CDR3 protein. The sample holds 10,000 or so distinct CDR3 sequences, roughly 25% seen once. Losses at the gene ends were 5 bases for V and 10 bases for J; bases not matched to a gene: 10. This CDR3 spans 16 amino acids. The TCR sequence derives from a male donor with retroperitoneal liposarcoma. Sequenced sample: tumor tissue. The chain uses TRBV12-3 or TRBV12-4 and TRBJ2-1; TRBD2 aligns across 14 bases. As DNA, the CDR3 is TGTGCCAGCAGTGCCGGGACTAGCGGGGGCCTTAGGGAGCAGTTCTTC. Residues: CASSAGTSGGLREQFF.